The 9 T cell receptor beta chains given below trace back to one sample, sequenced in a study of OX40 agonist ivuxolimab in advanced cancers. Profiled with immunoSEQ multiplex PCR; TCRdb holds only in-frame clones, not every one. The repertoire consists of 55,000 to 60,000 clones, with 88% occurring once and the leading ten covering approximately 3.4%. The source material was CD4+ or CD8+ T cells sorted from blood, sampled in a trial of the OX40 agonist ivuxolimab. The receptors derive from an adult with an advanced solid tumor such as melanoma, head and neck, liver or kidney cancer.

This clone was seen only once. The chain joins TRBV2 to TRBJ2-5; possibly TRBD2 for D (6 bases). Germline V CDR1 and CDR2: SNHLY, FYNNEI. The V end was cut by 7 bases, the J end by 7 bases, with 13 bases between. The CDR3 sequence is 12 residues long. CDR3 in DNA: TGTGCCAGCAATCAGCGGGCGGGGACCCAGTACTTC. Translating it yields CASNQRAGTQYF.

This rearrangement joins TRBV4-3 to TRBJ2-1; D may be TRBD1 (6 bases). CDR1 and CDR2 from the germline V gene are LGHNA and YSLEER. The CDR3 is 14 residues long. V lost 4 bases and J lost 6, with 13 bases in between. The CDR3 sequence: CASSRDQDSNEQFF. CDR3 nucleotides: TGCGCCAGCAGCCGGGATCAGGACAGCAATGAGCAGTTCTTC.

This chain links TRBV18 with TRBJ1-2; D remains ambiguous. The V gene's germline CDR1 is KGHSH and CDR2 LQKENI. The CDR3 has 14 amino acids. V was shortened by 2 bases and J by 3 bases, with 10 bases between the two germline ends. The CDR3 reads CASSPGEAHYGYTF. For the CDR3, the DNA is TGTGCCAGCTCACCAGGGGAAGCTCACTATGGCTACACCTTC.

This clone was counted only a few times. This chain's CDR3 is CASSPGGGDEKLFF. The CDR3 nucleotides are TGCGCCAGCAGCCCCGGCGGGGGAGATGAAAAACTGTTTTTT. The V call is TRBV5-1, the J call TRBJ1-4, with D perhaps matching TRBD1 (5 bases). The CDR3 covers 14 residues. V dropped 4 bases and J dropped 6 bases, with 13 bases sitting between them. Germline V gene sequence: CDR1 SGHRS, CDR2 YFSETQ.

V is TRBV2 and J is TRBJ2-6; no clear D gene. Germline loops: CDR1 SNHLY, CDR2 FYNNEI. The V end lost 6 bases, the J end lost 4 bases, and 22 bases lay between the germline ends. The CDR3 extends over 18 amino acids. The CDR3 DNA sequence: TGTGCCAGCAGACCCTCGACATTCACGAAATCCGGGGCCAACGTCCTGACTTTC. Amino acid sequence: CASRPSTFTKSGANVLTF.

This chain links TRBV19 with TRBJ2-7; 9 bases are shared with TRBD1. V was clipped by 6 bases and J by 3 bases; unmatched bases: 6. CDR1 and CDR2 from the germline V gene are LNHDA and SQIVND (reference sequence). The CDR3 extends over 14 amino acids. The CDR3: CASRPRDRVYEQYF. The CDR3 DNA follows: TGTGCCAGTAGACCCCGGGACAGGGTCTACGAGCAGTACTTC.

V and J are TRBV28 and TRBJ2-3, with 10 bases aligning to TRBD2. The V segment lost 6 bases and the J segment 4 bases; nucleotides outside the gene matches: 7. Germline V lookup: CDR1 MDHEN, CDR2 SYDVKM. CDR3 size: 15 residues. CDR3 sequence reads: CASSLAGVRADTQYF. In DNA, the CDR3 is TGTGCCAGCAGCCTAGCGGGAGTTCGGGCAGATACGCAGTATTTT.

This clone was recorded a few times. The V call is TRBV6-1, the J call TRBJ2-5, with D possibly TRBD1 on 7 matching bases. Deletions cut 9 bases from V and 2 bases from J, with 19 bases between. The CDR3 has 15 amino acids. The germline gives CDR1 MNHNS, CDR2 SASEGT. The CDR3 nucleotides read TGTGCCAGTCTTAACCGCAGGGGGGCTCAAGAGACCCAGTACTTC. Its protein is CASLNRRGAQETQYF.

The CDR3 here is CATSRDRGVWNIQYF. Written as DNA, the CDR3 is TGTGCCACCAGCAGAGATCGGGGGGTGTGGAACATTCAGTACTTC. The chain employs TRBV15 and TRBJ2-4; the match to TRBD2 covers 7 bases. The trim removed 0 bases at V and 7 bases at J, leaving 6 bases unmatched. The CDR3 is 15 amino acids. Germline assignment: CDR1 LNHNV and CDR2 YYDKDF (reference sequence).